Each of the 15 T cell receptor beta chains below was sequenced from the same sample in a study of T cell responses to AZD1222 COVID-19 vaccine. The method was immunoSEQ multiplex PCR; TCRdb's version includes in-frame clones alone and lacks a portion of them. The sample lists some 170,000 clones; approximately 93% were seen once. Sequencing used peripheral blood, obtained on day 0 of AZD1222 vaccination. The receptor set was obtained from an adult in good health.

The chain uses TRBV2 and TRBJ1-1, with D perhaps matching TRBD1 (6 bases). This CDR3 has 14 residues. Trimming left V 10 bases short and J 3 bases short, with 18 bases between. Germline lookup yields CDR1 SNHLY and CDR2 FYNNEI. CDR3 loop: CATSAGAWDTEAFF. CDR3 sequence (DNA): TGTGCCACATCAGCAGGGGCTTGGGACACTGAAGCTTTCTTT. Looking up the rest from reference TRBV2 and TRBJ1-1 gives the full variable domain: EPEVTQTPSHQVTQMGQEVILRCVPISNHLYFYWYRQILGQKVEFLVSFYNNEISEKSEIFDDQFSVERPDGSNFTLKIRSTKLEDSAMYFCATSAGAWDTEAFFGQGTRLTVV.

The CDR3: CASSAVDSGETQYF. In nucleotides, the CDR3 is TGTGCCAGCAGCGCTGTAGACAGTGGAGAGACCCAGTACTTC. The chain carries TRBV9 and TRBJ2-5; D might be TRBD1 (5 bases). The ends were cut back, 3 bases at V and 4 bases at J, with 13 bases in the middle. The CDR3 extends over 14 amino acids. Germline V gives CDR1 SGDLS, CDR2 YYNGEE.

The rearrangement uses TRBV28 and TRBJ1-1, with D unresolved. The CDR3 is 13 residues long. Trimming pared 3 bases from V and 1 base from J, leaving 6 bases between. The germline V gene encodes CDR1 MDHEN and CDR2 SYDVKM. The CDR3 reads CASSFMRNTEAFF. The CDR3 DNA is TGTGCCAGCAGTTTTATGAGGAACACTGAAGCTTTCTTT. Based on the CDR3 plus reference TRBV28 and TRBJ1-1, the full variable domain is DVKVTQSSRYLVKRTGEKVFLECVQDMDHENMFWYRQDPGLGLRLIYFSYDVKMKEKGDIPEGYSVSREKKERFSLILESASTNQTSMYLCASSFMRNTEAFFGQGTRLTVV.

The chain recombines TRBV20-1 with TRBJ1-6; the D is unclear. Germline CDR1 and CDR2: DFQATT and SNEGSKA (reference sequence). Trimming took 3 bases from V and 7 from J, leaving 10 bases between them. This CDR3 has 13 amino acids. The CDR3 coding sequence is TGCAGTGCTAGTCGACTGGAGAATTCACCCCTCCACTTT. Its protein is CSASRLENSPLHF.

This chain uses TRBV7-9 with TRBJ2-1, with TRBD2 matching over 7 bases. The germline V gene has CDR1 SEHNR and CDR2 FQNEAQ (reference sequence). V shed 1 base, J shed 0 bases, and the junction held 12 bases outside the gene matches. CDR3 size: 19 residues. The CDR3, as DNA: TGTGCCAGCAGCTTAGTCCCGGGGGGTCGAACCCGCTCCTACAATGAGCAGTTCTTC. Protein: CASSLVPGGRTRSYNEQFF.

The chain carries TRBV2 and TRBJ1-5, with TRBD1 matching 10 bases. The trim removed 7 bases at V and 7 bases at J, leaving 10 bases unmatched. This CDR3 has 15 amino acids. Germline CDR1 reads SNHLY; CDR2 reads FYNNEI. The CDR3 DNA sequence: TGTGCCAGCACCGGGACAGGGGACGGTAGACAGCCCCAGCATTTT. It specifies CASTGTGDGRQPQHF.

This chain links TRBV10-1 with TRBJ2-7; D is unresolved. Trimming left V 5 bases short and J 2 bases short, with 10 bases between. The CDR3 covers 13 residues. The V gene's germline CDR1 is WNHNN and CDR2 SYGVQD (reference sequence). The chain's CDR3 is CASSSQGAYEQYF. The CDR3 coding sequence is TGCGCCAGCAGTTCCCAAGGAGCCTACGAGCAGTACTTC.

The chain has TRBV19 and TRBJ2-7; TRBD2 is a possible D gene (6 bases). Per the germline V gene, CDR1 is LNHDA and CDR2 is SQIVND (reference sequence). Trimming took 3 bases from V and 3 from J, leaving 12 bases between them. The CDR3 is made up of 14 amino acids. DNA for the CDR3: TGTGCCAGTAGTATGGGACTGGAACACTACGAGCAGTACTTC. Translation: CASSMGLEHYEQYF.

This chain joins TRBV27 and TRBJ2-3, with 8 bases fitting TRBD2. The CDR3 loop spans 14 amino acids. Looked up from germline, CDR1 is MNHEY and CDR2 is SMNVEV (reference sequence). CDR3 nucleotide sequence: TGTGTCAAAGGAGGCGGGGGGCTTGGAGATACGCAGTATTTT. Translated: CVKGGGGLGDTQYF.

The CDR3, as DNA: TGTGCCAGCTCACCAGGGACAGAGGGCATGCAGTACTTC. Translated: CASSPGTEGMQYF. V usage is TRBV18 and J usage is TRBJ2-7; 7 positions match TRBD1. Germline V gene sequence: CDR1 KGHSH, CDR2 LQKENI. The CDR3 is 13 amino acids. The V gene end was trimmed by 2 bases and the J gene end by 9 bases; junction bases not matched to a gene: 7.

This clone appeared once. The rearrangement uses TRBV5-1 and TRBJ2-1; D unclear. There are 13 residues in the CDR3. V was clipped by 3 bases and J by 0 bases, with 4 bases between them. The germline V gene encodes CDR1 SGHRS and CDR2 YFSETQ. CDR3 sequence (DNA): TGCGCCAGCAGCTCCAGCTCCTACAATGAGCAGTTCTTC. It yields the protein CASSSSSYNEQFF.

The chain uses TRBV12-3 or TRBV12-4 and TRBJ1-4, with D hard to call. Trimming left V 6 bases short and J 4 bases short, with 3 bases between. The CDR3 length is 11 residues. The CDR3 sequence: CASSYNEKLFF. Written as DNA, the CDR3 is TGTGCCAGCAGCTATAATGAAAAACTGTTTTTT.

The chain is built from TRBV6-2 or TRBV6-3 and TRBJ1-1; D unclear. The CDR3 sequence is 14 residues long. Germline-derived CDR1 and CDR2 are MNHEY and SVGEGT. Trimming took 4 bases from V and 1 from J, leaving 10 bases between them. CDR3 sequence: CASSLEGQNTEAFF. The CDR3 coding sequence is TGTGCCAGCAGTTTGGAAGGGCAGAACACTGAAGCTTTCTTT.

The gene calls are TRBV2 and TRBJ1-2; 9 bases fit TRBD1. After removal of 5 bases from V and 14 bases from J, the junction contained 6 bases not matched to a gene. There are 11 residues in the CDR3. CDR1 is SNHLY and CDR2 is FYNNEI in the germline V gene. This chain's CDR3 is CASSPYRGQTF. CDR3 nucleotides: TGTGCCAGCAGTCCCTACAGGGGGCAGACCTTC.

This clone was seen a single time. CDR3 coding DNA: TGTGCCAGCAGCTTAGTGACCGGGACAGGGGCTGCCGAGCAGTACTTC. It codes for CASSLVTGTGAAEQYF. The chain joins TRBV7-8 to TRBJ2-7; 10 nucleotides match TRBD1. The CDR3 contains 16 residues. The J segment lost 6 bases and the V segment lost 1 base, leaving 9 bases of the junction unmatched. Germline-derived CDR1 and CDR2 are SGHVS and FQNEAQ.